The clone carrying this T cell receptor beta chain was seen only a few times. Building of the TCR beta libraries involved iRepertoire HTBI primers and Arm-PCR of CDR3 regions. TCRdb called the multiplex PCR reads again in MiXCR, with one record for every CDR3 protein. The sample comprises some 220,000 distinct CDR3 sequences, roughly 19% of which are singletons, and roughly 12% rests with the top ten. The record originates from a study of regulatory T cells in long-lasting Graves disease. Specified time point: newly diagnosed GD, antithyroid drugs for less than 3 months. There was RNA extracted from PBMCs, and the TCR library was made from it. V was clipped by 1 base and J by 5 bases, with 9 bases between them. The CDR3 covers 13 residues. From germline, CDR1 is SQVTM and CDR2 ANQGSEA. These data also formed part of another study, on T cells in Graves' hyperthyroidism and ophthalmopathy.

V is TRBV29-1 and J is TRBJ1-5; D ambiguous. This specimen consisted of peripheral blood mononuclear cells (PBMCs), obtained at new diagnosis, from a patient treated with antithyroid drugs. This clonotype was obtained from a woman in her 30s with Graves disease. The CDR3 DNA reads TGCAGCGTTGAAGGAGGGAGGGATCAGCCCCAGCATTTT. As protein: CSVEGGRDQPQHF.